What follows are 8 T cell receptor beta chains derived from one specimen sequenced in a study of response to subunit inactivated influenza vaccine. Each CDR3 protein gets one entry after TCRdb re-called the RT-PCR reads with MiXCR. The table shows approximately 500,000 distinct CDR3 sequences, with 14% occurring only once. Sequencing was performed on PBMCs from blood, taken roughly 12 days after vaccination. These receptor sequences come from a man aged 50-60 years who received an inactivated influenza vaccine.

This clonotype was counted only a few times. The chain joins TRBV19 to TRBJ2-2; 7 nucleotides line up with TRBD2. The CDR3 is 15 residues long. In germline, CDR1 is LNHDA, CDR2 SQIVND (reference sequence). V trimming: 3 bases; J trimming: 4 bases; junction bases outside the gene matches: 5. CDR3 sequence (DNA): TGTGCCAGTAGTATCAGCGGGACCCTCACCGGGGAGCTGTTTTTT. Its translation is CASSISGTLTGELFF. The full variable domain, completed using reference TRBV19 and TRBJ2-2, is DGGITQSPKYLFRKEGQNVTLSCEQNLNHDAMYWYRQDPGQGLRLIYYSQIVNDFQKGDIAEGYSVSREKKESFPLTVTSAQKNPTAFYLCASSISGTLTGELFFGEGSRLTVL.

The table lists this clonotype with a few counts. The chain uses TRBV6-6 and TRBJ1-5; TRBD1 is a possible D gene (5 bases). Germline CDR1 reads MNHNY; CDR2 reads SVGAGI (reference sequence). This CDR3 region has 13 residues. Trimming pared 2 bases from V and 5 bases from J, leaving 7 bases between. The CDR3 spells CASSYVRDQPQHF. For the CDR3, the DNA is TGTGCCAGCAGTTACGTCAGGGATCAGCCCCAGCATTTT.

This clonotype occurred a few times. The chain recombines TRBV10-3 with TRBJ2-1, with unresolved D. From germline, CDR1 is ENHRY and CDR2 SYGVKD. This CDR3 is 11 amino acids long. Trimming took 4 bases from V and 9 from J, leaving 7 bases between them. The CDR3 protein is CAISVWPEQFF. CDR3 nucleotides: TGTGCCATCAGTGTTTGGCCTGAGCAGTTCTTC.

Only a few counts were recorded for this clonotype. The rearrangement joins TRBV29-1 to TRBJ2-5, with a possible D match to TRBD2 (5 bases). V was trimmed by 7 bases and J by 5 bases, leaving 14 bases between them. Germline V CDR1 and CDR2: SQVTM, ANQGSEA. The CDR3 runs to 12 residues. The CDR3 bases are TGCAGCGGCATATCGGGCGGGGAGACCCAGTACTTC. Translation: CSGISGGETQYF.

The rearrangement joins TRBV6-6 to TRBJ2-5; no clear D. The V gene's germline CDR1 is MNHNY and CDR2 SVGAGI (reference sequence). CDR3 size: 12 residues. V gave up 10 bases and J gave up 5 bases, with 14 bases separating them. Here the CDR3 DNA reads TGTGCCACCGTTAGCACAAGGGAGACCCAGTACTTC. Amino acid sequence: CATVSTRETQYF.

Points on this clonotype: Its ends do not fully match the called genes, so a read error is possible. The chain combines TRBV20-1 with TRBJ2-5, with TRBD2 as a possible D gene (5 bases). From germline, CDR1 is DFQATT and CDR2 SNEGSKA (reference sequence). The length of the CDR3 is 10 residues. The DNA of the CDR3 is TGCGGTGCTAGGGAGGAGACCCAGTACTTC. Translating it yields CGAREETQYF.

This clonotype was observed a handful of times. The chain carries TRBV9 and TRBJ2-2, with 11 bases identical to TRBD2. Germline V gene data show CDR1 as SGDLS and CDR2 as YYNGEE. The length of the CDR3 is 18 residues. V was clipped by 3 bases and J by 5 bases; unmatched bases: 12. The CDR3 loop reads CASSASNPSGRWTGELFF. CDR3 nucleotides: TGTGCCAGCAGCGCCTCAAATCCTAGCGGGAGGTGGACCGGGGAGCTGTTTTTT. The whole variable domain, filled in from reference TRBV9 and TRBJ2-2, reads DSGVTQTPKHLITATGQRVTLRCSPRSGDLSVYWYQQSLDQGLQFLIQYYNGEERAKGNILERFSAQQFPDLHSELNLSSLELGDSALYFCASSASNPSGRWTGELFFGEGSRLTVL.

CDR3 protein: CASSLAAEGNEQFF. CDR3 DNA sequence: TGCGCCAGCAGCTTGGCAGCGGAGGGCAATGAGCAGTTCTTC. The rearrangement joins TRBV5-1 to TRBJ2-1, with a possible D match to TRBD2 (6 bases). This CDR3 comprises 14 residues. Germline loops: CDR1 SGHRS, CDR2 YFSETQ. The V gene lost 0 bases and the J gene lost 6 bases, with 10 bases spanning the gap.